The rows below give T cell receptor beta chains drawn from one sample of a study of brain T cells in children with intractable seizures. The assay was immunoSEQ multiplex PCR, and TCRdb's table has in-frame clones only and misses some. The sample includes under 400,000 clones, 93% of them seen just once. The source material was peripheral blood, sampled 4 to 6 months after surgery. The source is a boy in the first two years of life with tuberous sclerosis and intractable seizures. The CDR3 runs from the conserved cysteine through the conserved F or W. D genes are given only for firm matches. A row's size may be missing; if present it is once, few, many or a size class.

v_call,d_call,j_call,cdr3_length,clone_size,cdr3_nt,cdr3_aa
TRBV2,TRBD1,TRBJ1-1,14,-,TGTGCCAGCAGCAAACAGGGGGCAAACACTGAAGCTTTCTTT,CASSKQGANTEAFF
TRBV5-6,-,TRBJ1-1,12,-,TGTGCCAGCAGCTTCGGGACCCCCACACTATTCTTT,CASSFGTPTLFF
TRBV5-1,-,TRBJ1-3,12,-,TGCGCCAGCAGCCAGGATTGGGACACCATATATTTT,CASSQDWDTIYF
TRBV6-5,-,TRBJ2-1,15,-,TGTGCCAGCAGTTCAGGGACCCGCGCCTACAATGAGCAGTTCTTC,CASSSGTRAYNEQFF
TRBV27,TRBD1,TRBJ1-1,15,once,TGTGCCAGCAGCCAGAAAGAACAGCAGGGGGATGAAGCTTTCTTT,CASSQKEQQGDEAFF
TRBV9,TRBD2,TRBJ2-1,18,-,TGTGCCAGCAGCGTAGTCGGATCGCGGGAGGGCCCCGACAATGAGCAGTTCTTC,CASSVVGSREGPDNEQFF
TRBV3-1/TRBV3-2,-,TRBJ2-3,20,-,TGTGCCAGCAGCGGCAGGTATGGGATTCCTGAGGGGACTGGCACAGATACGCAGTATTTT,CASSGRYGIPEGTGTDTQYF
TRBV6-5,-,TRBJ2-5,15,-,TGTGCCAGCAGCCAAGACCTAGGACCTCAAGAGACCCAGTACTTC,CASSQDLGPQETQYF
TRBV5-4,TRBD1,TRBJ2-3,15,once,TGTGCCAGCAGCTGGGGACAGAAGGACACAGATACGCAGTATTTT,CASSWGQKDTDTQYF
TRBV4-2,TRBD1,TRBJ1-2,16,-,TGTGCCAGCAGCCAAGATCTCGGGACAGGGGGTTCTGGCTACACCTTC,CASSQDLGTGGSGYTF
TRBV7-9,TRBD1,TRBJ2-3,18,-,TGTGCCAGCAGCTTAGAGTCGACAGGGTCGACTAGCACAGATACGCAGTATTTT,CASSLESTGSTSTDTQYF
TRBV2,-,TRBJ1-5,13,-,TGTGCCACCGCCCTGTCGGGTTATTGGCCCCAGCATTTT,CATALSGYWPQHF
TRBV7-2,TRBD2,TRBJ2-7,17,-,TGTGCCAGCAGCTTAGTGAGCGGGGGTTCTCCTTCCTACGAGCAGTACTTC,CASSLVSGGSPSYEQYF
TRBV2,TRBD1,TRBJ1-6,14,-,TGTGCCAGCAGTGACCGGACAGGGAATTCACCCCTCCACTTT,CASSDRTGNSPLHF
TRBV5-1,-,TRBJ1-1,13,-,TGCGCCAGCAGCTTTAGTGCGGGGGTTGAAGCTTTCTTT,CASSFSAGVEAFF
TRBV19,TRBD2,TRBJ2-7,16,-,TGTGCCAGTAGTATAGACTGGCGGGGGGACACCTACGAGCAGTACTTC,CASSIDWRGDTYEQYF
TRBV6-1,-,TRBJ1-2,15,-,TGTGCCAGCAGTGAACCGGTTACCCCCGTTTTTGGCTACACCTTC,CASSEPVTPVFGYTF
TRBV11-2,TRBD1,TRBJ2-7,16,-,TGTGCCAGCAGCTTAGTAGGGGGCCTGAGTTTCTACGAGCAGTACTTC,CASSLVGGLSFYEQYF
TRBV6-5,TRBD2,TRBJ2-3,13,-,TGTGCCAGTCTAGCGGGAGGGGCAGATACGCAGTATTTT,CASLAGGADTQYF
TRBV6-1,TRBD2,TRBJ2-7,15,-,TGTGCCAGCAGTGAACATCCGCTAGCGGATTACGAGCAGTACTTC,CASSEHPLADYEQYF
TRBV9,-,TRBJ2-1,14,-,TGTGCCAGCAGCGTAGACGGGGGCTACAATGAGCAGTTCTTC,CASSVDGGYNEQFF
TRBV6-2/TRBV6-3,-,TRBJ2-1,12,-,TGTGCCAGCAGTTTGGGGGGTAATGAGCAGTTCTTC,CASSLGGNEQFF
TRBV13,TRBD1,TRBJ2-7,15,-,TGTGCCAGCAGCTTAGAGGGACAGGGGGTCTACGAGCAGTACTTC,CASSLEGQGVYEQYF
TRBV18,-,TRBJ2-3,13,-,TGTGCCAGCTCACATCCGAGCACAGATACGCAGTATTTT,CASSHPSTDTQYF
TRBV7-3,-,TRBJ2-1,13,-,TGTGCCAGCAGCTCCGACAGATACAATGAGCAGTTCTTC,CASSSDRYNEQFF
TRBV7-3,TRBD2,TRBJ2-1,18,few,TGTGCCAGCAGCTCGGGACTAGCGGGGGCTCGCTCCTACAATGAGCAGTTCTTC,CASSSGLAGARSYNEQFF
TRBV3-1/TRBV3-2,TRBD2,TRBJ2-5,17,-,TGTGCCAGCAGCCAGTCCCCTATTGGGGGACTAGGGGAGACCCAGTACTTC,CASSQSPIGGLGETQYF
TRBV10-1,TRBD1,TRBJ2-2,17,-,TGCGCCAGCAGGGCGGTAACCGGGACAGTTTACACCGGGGAGCTGTTTTTT,CASRAVTGTVYTGELFF
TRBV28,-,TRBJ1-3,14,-,TGTGCCAGCATGGAAGGGGGTGCTGGAAACACCATATATTTT,CASMEGGAGNTIYF
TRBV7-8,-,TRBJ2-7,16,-,TGTGCCAGCAGCTTAATCCCTCCTGAAAGCTCCTACGAGCAGTACTTC,CASSLIPPESSYEQYF
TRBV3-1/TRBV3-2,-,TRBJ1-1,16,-,TGTGCCAGCGAAACAAGTCTCGGCGGGTTGAACACTGAAGCTTTCTTT,CASETSLGGLNTEAFF
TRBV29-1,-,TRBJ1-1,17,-,TGCAGCGGAAGGACTCGGGGGCCTTACATGGGGAACACTGAAGCTTTCTTT,CSGRTRGPYMGNTEAFF
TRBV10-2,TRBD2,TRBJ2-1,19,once,TGCGCCAGCAGTGAGCTAGGACTAGCGGGGGGGAGCTCCTACAATGAGCAGTTCTTC,CASSELGLAGGSSYNEQFF
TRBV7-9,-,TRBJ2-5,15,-,TGTGCCAGCAGCCACCTGACGGAGGCTCGGGAGACCCAGTACTTC,CASSHLTEARETQYF
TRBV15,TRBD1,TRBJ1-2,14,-,TGTGCCACCAGCAGAGGGGGACAGGGACGTGGCTACACCTTC,CATSRGGQGRGYTF
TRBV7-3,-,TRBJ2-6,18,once,TGTGCCAGCAGCTTCCTTCCATTCGATAGCTCTGGGGCCAACGTCCTGACTTTC,CASSFLPFDSSGANVLTF
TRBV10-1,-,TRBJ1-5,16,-,TGCGCCAGCAGTGAACCCCGGGACCGAAGAAATCAGCCCCAGCATTTT,CASSEPRDRRNQPQHF
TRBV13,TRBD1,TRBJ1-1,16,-,TGTGCCAGCAGCTTAGGACCCCAGGGGGCGAACACTGAAGCTTTCTTT,CASSLGPQGANTEAFF
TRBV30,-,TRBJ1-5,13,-,TGTGCCTGGAGTGTGGGGGGGAATCAGCCCCAGCATTTT,CAWSVGGNQPQHF
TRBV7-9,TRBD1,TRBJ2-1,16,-,TGTGCCAGCAGCGCCCCCGGGACAGCATTCTACAATGAGCAGTTCTTC,CASSAPGTAFYNEQFF
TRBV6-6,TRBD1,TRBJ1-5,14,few,TGTGCCAGCAGTACAGGGGGCTACGATCAGCCCCAGCATTTT,CASSTGGYDQPQHF
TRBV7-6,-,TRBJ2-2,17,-,TGTGCCAGCAGCTTCCGCTGGGCTAGCGAGAACACCGGGGAGCTGTTTTTT,CASSFRWASENTGELFF